Detailed here is one TCR beta chain. Its antigen is not known. The data originate from a study of PD-L1 blockade in urothelial cancer. Study context: Male patients with bladder-origin urothelial cancer numbered about nine tenths of the roughly 30. Median blood clonality was about 0.086, with tens of thousands of unique TCRs. General study points: Blood TCR clonality below the median before treatment was a predictor of better survival.

Each PCR reaction had synthetic TCR analog templates spiked into it. The repertoire was sequenced with immunoSEQ multiplex PCR; TCRdb's copy has only in-frame clones and lacks some. This sample has more than 85,000 clones, with roughly 84% found just once. Time point specified: pretreatment peripheral blood. The V and J ends lost 6 bases and 5 bases respectively, with 13 bases between them. Per germline, CDR1 MNHNS and CDR2 SASEGT. The CDR3 is made up of 13 amino acids. The TCR originated in a man aged 60 to 69 with urothelial cancer. V usage is TRBV6-1 and J usage is TRBJ1-1; possibly TRBD1 for D (5 bases). The sample consisted of PBMCs, taken around atezolizumab (anti-PD-L1) treatment. The CDR3 bases are TGTGCCAGCAGGGCCGGGGGTAGGACTGAAGCTTTCTTT. As protein: CASRAGGRTEAFF.